The present T cell receptor (beta chain) was sequenced within a study of OX40 agonist ivuxolimab in advanced cancers. As for the study in general: At doses from 0.01 to 10 mg/kg, patients were given intravenous ivuxolimab every 2 weeks. Having had anti-PD-1, anti-PD-L1 or anti-CTLA-4 therapy before was allowed, and approximately 40% had some.

Libraries were prepared by immunoSEQ multiplex PCR; TCRdb keeps only in-frame clonotypes and omits some of them. The table has approximately 37,000 clones, approximately 90% seen once. There are a few counts of this clone. Trimming cost V 2 bases and J 5 bases, with 9 bases left between them. Germline lookup yields CDR1 LNHDA and CDR2 SQIVND (reference sequence). This CDR3 spans 13 amino acids. Cycle 7 day 1, cycle 4 day 1, and baseline were the timepoints at which blood was sampled. The chain recombines TRBV19 with TRBJ1-1, with a possible D match to TRBD1 (5 bases). Sequencing used CD4+ or CD8+ T cells sorted from blood, obtained in a trial of the OX40 agonist ivuxolimab. This TCR was sampled from an adult with an advanced solid tumor such as melanoma, head and neck, liver or kidney cancer. The chain's CDR3 is CASSIWGGTEAFF. The CDR3 DNA sequence: TGTGCCAGTAGTATATGGGGGGGTACTGAAGCTTTCTTT.